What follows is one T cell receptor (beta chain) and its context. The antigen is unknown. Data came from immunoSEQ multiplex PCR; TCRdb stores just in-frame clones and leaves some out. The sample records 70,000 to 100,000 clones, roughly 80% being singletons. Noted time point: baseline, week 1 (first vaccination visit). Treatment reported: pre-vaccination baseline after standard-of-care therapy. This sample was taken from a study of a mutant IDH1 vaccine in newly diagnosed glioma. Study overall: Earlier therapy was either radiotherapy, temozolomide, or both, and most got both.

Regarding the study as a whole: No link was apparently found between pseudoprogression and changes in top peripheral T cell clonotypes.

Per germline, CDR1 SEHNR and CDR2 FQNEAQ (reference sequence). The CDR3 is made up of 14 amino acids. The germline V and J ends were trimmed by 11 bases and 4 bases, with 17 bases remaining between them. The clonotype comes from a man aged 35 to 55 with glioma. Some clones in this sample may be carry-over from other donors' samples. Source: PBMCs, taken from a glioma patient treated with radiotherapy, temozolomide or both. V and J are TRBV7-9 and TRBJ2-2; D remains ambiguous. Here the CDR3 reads CAGNSPQPTGELFF. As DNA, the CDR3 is TGTGCCGGCAACAGCCCCCAACCCACCGGGGAGCTGTTTTTT. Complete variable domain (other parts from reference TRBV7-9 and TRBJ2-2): DTGVSQNPRHKITKRGQNVTFRCDPISEHNRLYWYRQTLGQGPEFLTYFQNEAQLEKSRLLSDRFSAERPKGSFSTLEIQRTEQGDSAMYLCAGNSPQPTGELFFGEGSRLTVL.